This T cell receptor (beta chain) is from a study of OX40 agonist ivuxolimab in advanced cancers. Here immunoSEQ multiplex PCR was the method, and the copy in TCRdb shows in-frame clones only, minus some. The data show 39,000 or so clones, with about 86% seen just once and roughly 12% held by the top ten. Study-level results: Still undetermined is the antigen specificity of the expanded peripheral T cells. Partial responders treated at 0.1-3.0 mg/kg exhibited clonal expansion among the lowest measured.

In its sample, this clone was seen once. The antigen is not known. Per the germline V gene, CDR1 is SGHTA and CDR2 is FQGNSA. J lost 4 bases, V lost 2 bases, and 5 bases had no gene match. The CDR3 length is 16 residues. The receptor's source is an adult with an advanced solid tumor such as melanoma, head and neck, liver or kidney cancer. Specimen: CD4+ or CD8+ T cells sorted from blood, collected in a trial of the OX40 agonist ivuxolimab. The genes are TRBV7-2 and TRBJ2-1, with TRBD2 matching over 10 bases. In DNA, the CDR3 is TGTGCCAGCAGCTTATCGGAGCGGGAGGGATACAATGAGCAGTTCTTC. Translated: CASSLSEREGYNEQFF.